This T cell receptor (beta chain) was found in a study of shared clonotypes between healthy human individuals. General study points: Larger estimated richness was generally recorded for naive subsets relative to memory subsets.

Each sorted subset replicate got 200 ng genomic DNA, 25,000 to 35,000 genomes. Using immunoSEQ multiplex PCR, the repertoire was profiled, and TCRdb retains in-frame clones only, with some absent. The sample lists 2 million to 3 million clones, under 95% occurring once. There were only Caucasian adults among the donors, and all lived in Nashville, Tennessee. Germline assignment: CDR1 LGHNA and CDR2 YSLEER. The CDR3 is 15 residues long. V trimming: 4 bases; J trimming: 0 bases; junction bases outside the gene matches: 4. As for this clone: Its antigen is undetermined.

The rearrangement uses TRBV4-3 and TRBJ2-7; 9 bases are a match to TRBD2. This clonotype was sampled from a man between 18 and 35 years old in good health. Some clones in this sample may be carry-over from other donors' samples. Sequencing used naive CD4+ T cells from PBMCs. Subset: CD45RA+ positively selected. CDR3 region: CASSRTSASSYEQYF. In DNA, the CDR3 is TGCGCCAGCAGCCGGACTAGCGCCAGCTCCTACGAGCAGTACTTC.